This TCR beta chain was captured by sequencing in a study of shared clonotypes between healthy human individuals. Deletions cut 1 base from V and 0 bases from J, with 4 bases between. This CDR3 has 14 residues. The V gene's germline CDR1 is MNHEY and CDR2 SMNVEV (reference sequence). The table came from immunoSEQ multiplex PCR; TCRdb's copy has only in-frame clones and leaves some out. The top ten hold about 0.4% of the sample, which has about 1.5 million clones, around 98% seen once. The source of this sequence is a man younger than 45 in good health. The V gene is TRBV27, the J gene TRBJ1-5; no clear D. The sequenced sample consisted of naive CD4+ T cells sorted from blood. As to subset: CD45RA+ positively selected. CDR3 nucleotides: TGTGCCAGCAGTTTATATGGTAGCAATCAGCCCCAGCATTTT. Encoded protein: CASSLYGSNQPQHF.